This TCR beta chain was obtained from a study of blood T cells in healthy people across ages. As for this clonotype: This may arise from a read error, as a much more abundant clone is one base away.

The CDR3 is 15 amino acids. Germline V CDR1 and CDR2: SGHTA, FQGNSA. A second PCR of roughly 7 to 11 cycles used a sample-barcoded 5' primer and a J-beta primer mix. TCRdb re-derived calls from the 5' RACE reads in MiXCR, one entry per CDR3 protein. This sample has about 780,000 distinct CDR3 sequences, with roughly 26% found just once. The same sample was also studied in work on T cells of mothers and their children.

The clonotype originates from a boy between 10 and 17 years old in good health. The chain uses TRBV7-2 and TRBJ2-6, with D possibly being TRBD1 (5 bases). Sequencing used blood. The CDR3 sequence: CASSPNRSGADVLTF. DNA of the CDR3: TGTGCCAGCAGCCCTAACAGGTCTGGGGCCGACGTCCTGACTTTC. Combining the CDR3 with reference TRBV7-2 and TRBJ2-6 gives the whole variable domain GAGVSQSPSNKVTEKGKDVELRCDPISGHTALYWYRQSLGQGLEFLIYFQGNSAPDKSGLPSDRFSAERTGGSVSTLTIQRTQQEDSAVYLCASSPNRSGADVLTFGAGSRLTVL.